The T cell receptor beta chain described here comes from a study of T-cell memory formation after mild COVID-19. Study-level background: TCR clusters largely stayed donor specific.

The CDR3 has 16 amino acids. Looked up from germline, CDR1 is MNHEY and CDR2 is SMNVEV (reference sequence). The V and J ends lost 6 bases and 4 bases respectively, with 18 bases between them. A note on this clonotype: Its antigen is as yet unknown.

Findings and caveats of the study: Some SARS-CoV-2-responding clones were already detected in memory before infection. CD4+ clones that contracted lay mainly in CM and EM; CD8+ ones lay in EMRA.

Barcoded TCR alpha and TCR beta cDNA libraries with UMIs came from 5'RACE using constant-segment primers. One entry per CDR3 protein results from TCRdb running MiXCR on the 5' RACE reads. The sample yields 200,000 or so distinct CDR3 sequences, 15% to 20% seen once. The source material was PBMCs or a T cell subset sorted from them (not recorded which). This TCR was recovered from an adult woman who had mild COVID-19 (a few samples of this study predate the infection). Cell type and time point are not known. The J gene is TRBJ2-2, the V gene TRBV27; unclear D gene. The DNA of the CDR3 is TGTGCCAGCAGCCCTTTTCGCTCCCACTCCACCGGGGAGCTGTTTTTT. Protein product: CASSPFRSHSTGELFF.